This TCR beta chain was captured in a study of T-cell memory formation after mild COVID-19. Overall study: Among the donors, TCR clusters were largely specific to each donor.

The CDR3 contains 16 residues. Germline V gene data show CDR1 as SGHRS and CDR2 as YFSETQ. V was pared by 0 bases and J by 0 bases, with 12 bases between. TCRdb processed the 5' RACE reads anew with MiXCR; each CDR3 protein has one entry. The profile shows approximately 400,000 distinct CDR3 sequences, approximately 18% of them singletons. This clonotype showed up just a few times. J is TRBJ1-1 and V is TRBV5-1; TRBD1 is a possible D gene (5 bases). The sequence was collected from a man younger than 35 who had mild COVID-19 (a few samples of this study predate the infection). Cell type and time point are not known. Source material: PBMCs or a T cell subset sorted from them (not recorded which). CDR3 DNA sequence: TGCGCCAGCAGCTTGGCCATTGGGGCGATGAACACTGAAGCTTTCTTT. It codes for CASSLAIGAMNTEAFF.